The T cell receptor beta chain described here comes from a study of cytomegalovirus exposure and HLA in healthy donors. Both 60 Vbeta primers and 13 Jbeta primers went into the PCR. TCRdb's copy holds only in-frame clones and misses some; the assay was immunoSEQ multiplex PCR. Among around 250,000 clones, approximately 80% were seen once, and the ten largest hold less than 8.5%. The receptor's source is a woman aged 55-75 years in good health and CMV-seropositive. The sequencing sample was made of PBMCs.

CDR3 protein: CAWSLDGNNSPLHF. CDR3 bases: TGTGCCTGGAGCCTGGACGGGAATAATTCACCCCTCCACTTT. J is TRBJ1-6 and V is TRBV30; D remains ambiguous. The CDR3 runs 14 residues. The germline V gene encodes CDR1 GTSNPN and CDR2 SVGIG (reference sequence). V was trimmed by 3 bases and J by 5 bases, leaving 11 bases between them.